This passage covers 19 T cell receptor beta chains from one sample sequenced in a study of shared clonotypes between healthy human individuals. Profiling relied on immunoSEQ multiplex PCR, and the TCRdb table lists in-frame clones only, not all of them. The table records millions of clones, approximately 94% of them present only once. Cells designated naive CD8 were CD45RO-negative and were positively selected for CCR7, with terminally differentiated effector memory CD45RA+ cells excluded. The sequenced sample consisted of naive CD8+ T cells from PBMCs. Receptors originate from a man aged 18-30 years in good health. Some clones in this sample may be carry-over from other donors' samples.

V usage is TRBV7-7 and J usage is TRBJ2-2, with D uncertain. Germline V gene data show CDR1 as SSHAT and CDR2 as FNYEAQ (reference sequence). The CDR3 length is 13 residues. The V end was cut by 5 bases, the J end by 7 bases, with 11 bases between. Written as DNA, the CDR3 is TGTGCCAGCAGCGAATTGGTGGGCGGGGAGCTGTTTTTT. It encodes CASSELVGGELFF.

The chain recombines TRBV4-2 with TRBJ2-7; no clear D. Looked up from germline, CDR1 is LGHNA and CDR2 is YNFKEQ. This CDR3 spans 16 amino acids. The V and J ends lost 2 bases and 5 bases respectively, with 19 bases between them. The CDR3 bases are TGTGCCAGCAGCCAACAAGTGTCGTCTGGGATCAACGAGCAGTACTTC. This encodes CASSQQVSSGINEQYF.

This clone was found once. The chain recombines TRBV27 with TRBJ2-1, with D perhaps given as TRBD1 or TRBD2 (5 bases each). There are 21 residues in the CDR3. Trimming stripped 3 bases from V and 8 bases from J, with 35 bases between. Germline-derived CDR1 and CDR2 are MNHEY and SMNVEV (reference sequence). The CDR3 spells CASSFREWTREPGQVGDEQFF. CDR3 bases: TGTGCCAGCAGTTTTAGGGAGTGGACAAGAGAACCGGGGCAAGTCGGGGATGAGCAGTTCTTC.

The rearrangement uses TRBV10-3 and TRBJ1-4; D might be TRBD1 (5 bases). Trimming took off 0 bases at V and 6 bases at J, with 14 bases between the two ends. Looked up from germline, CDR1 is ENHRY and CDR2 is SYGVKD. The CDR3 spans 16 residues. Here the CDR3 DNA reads TGTGCCATCAGTGAGTCACCGGGACGGGGAGATGAAAAACTGTTTTTT. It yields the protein CAISESPGRGDEKLFF.

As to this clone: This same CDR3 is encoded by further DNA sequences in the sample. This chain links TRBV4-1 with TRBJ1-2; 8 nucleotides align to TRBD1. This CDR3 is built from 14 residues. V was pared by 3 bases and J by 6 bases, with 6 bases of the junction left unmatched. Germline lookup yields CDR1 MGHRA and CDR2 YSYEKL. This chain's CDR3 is CASSQPGTGDGYTF. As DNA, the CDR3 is TGCGCCAGCAGCCAGCCCGGGACAGGTGATGGCTACACCTTC.

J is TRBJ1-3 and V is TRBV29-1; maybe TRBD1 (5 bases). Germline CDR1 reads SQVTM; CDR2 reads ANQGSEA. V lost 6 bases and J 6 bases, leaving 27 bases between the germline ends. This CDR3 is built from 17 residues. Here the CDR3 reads CSVQQGLESTVENTIYF. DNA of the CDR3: TGCAGCGTCCAGCAGGGCTTGGAGTCGACCGTGGAAAACACCATATATTTT.

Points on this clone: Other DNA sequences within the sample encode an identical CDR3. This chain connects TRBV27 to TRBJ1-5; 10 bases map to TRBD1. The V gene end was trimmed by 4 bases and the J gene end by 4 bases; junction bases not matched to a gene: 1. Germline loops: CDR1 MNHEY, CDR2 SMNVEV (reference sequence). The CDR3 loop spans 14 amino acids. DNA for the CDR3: TGTGCCAGCAGTTCGGGACAGGGGAATCAGCCCCAGCATTTT. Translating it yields CASSSGQGNQPQHF.

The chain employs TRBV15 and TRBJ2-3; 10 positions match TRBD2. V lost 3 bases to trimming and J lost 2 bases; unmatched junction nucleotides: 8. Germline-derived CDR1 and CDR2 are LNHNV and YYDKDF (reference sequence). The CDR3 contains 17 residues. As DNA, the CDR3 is TGTGCCACCAGCAGCAATATAGCGGGAGGATTCACAGATACGCAGTATTTT. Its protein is CATSSNIAGGFTDTQYF.

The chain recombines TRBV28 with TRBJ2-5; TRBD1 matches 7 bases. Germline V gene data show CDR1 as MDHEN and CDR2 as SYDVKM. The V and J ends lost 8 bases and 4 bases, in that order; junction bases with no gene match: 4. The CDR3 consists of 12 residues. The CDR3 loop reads CASGQDGETQYF. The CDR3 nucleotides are TGTGCCAGCGGACAGGACGGAGAGACCCAGTACTTC. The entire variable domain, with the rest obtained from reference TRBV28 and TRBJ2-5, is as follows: DVKVTQSSRYLVKRTGEKVFLECVQDMDHENMFWYRQDPGLGLRLIYFSYDVKMKEKGDIPEGYSVSREKKERFSLILESASTNQTSMYLCASGQDGETQYFGPGTRLLVL.

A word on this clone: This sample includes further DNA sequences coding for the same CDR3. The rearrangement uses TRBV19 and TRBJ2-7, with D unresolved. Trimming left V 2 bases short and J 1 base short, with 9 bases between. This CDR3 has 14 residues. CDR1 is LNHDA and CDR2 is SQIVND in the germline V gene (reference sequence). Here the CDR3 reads CASSILWGSYEQYF. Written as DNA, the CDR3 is TGTGCCAGTAGTATATTGTGGGGATCCTACGAGCAGTACTTC. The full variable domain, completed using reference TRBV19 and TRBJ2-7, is DGGITQSPKYLFRKEGQNVTLSCEQNLNHDAMYWYRQDPGQGLRLIYYSQIVNDFQKGDIAEGYSVSREKKESFPLTVTSAQKNPTAFYLCASSILWGSYEQYFGPGTRLTVT.

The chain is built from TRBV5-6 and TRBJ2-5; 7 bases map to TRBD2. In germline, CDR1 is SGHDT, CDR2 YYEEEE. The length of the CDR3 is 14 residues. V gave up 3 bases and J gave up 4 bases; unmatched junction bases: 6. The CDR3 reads CASSSGGGGETQYF. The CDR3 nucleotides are TGTGCCAGCAGCTCGGGAGGAGGAGGAGAGACCCAGTACTTC.

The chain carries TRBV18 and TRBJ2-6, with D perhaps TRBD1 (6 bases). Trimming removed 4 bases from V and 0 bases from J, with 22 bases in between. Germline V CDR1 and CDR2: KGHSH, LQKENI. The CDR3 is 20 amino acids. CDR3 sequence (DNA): TGTGCCAGCTCACTACTCCAGGGGCAAGTACAATACTCTGGGGCCAACGTCCTGACTTTC. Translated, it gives CASSLLQGQVQYSGANVLTF.

The CDR3 DNA follows: TGTGCCAGCTCTCCAACGCGGCAGGGGACCTACGAGCAGTACTTC. Translating gives CASSPTRQGTYEQYF. The rearrangement joins TRBV18 to TRBJ2-7; D might be TRBD1 (6 bases). V was shortened by 6 bases and J by 2 bases, with 17 bases between the two germline ends. The CDR3 is made up of 15 amino acids. Germline CDR1 and CDR2: KGHSH and LQKENI.

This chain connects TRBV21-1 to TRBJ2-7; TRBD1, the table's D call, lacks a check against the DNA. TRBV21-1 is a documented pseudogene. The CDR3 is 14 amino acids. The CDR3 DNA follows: TGTGCCAGCAGCAAACGGGACAGGTGTCGGGAGCAGTACTTC. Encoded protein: CASSKRDRCREQYF.

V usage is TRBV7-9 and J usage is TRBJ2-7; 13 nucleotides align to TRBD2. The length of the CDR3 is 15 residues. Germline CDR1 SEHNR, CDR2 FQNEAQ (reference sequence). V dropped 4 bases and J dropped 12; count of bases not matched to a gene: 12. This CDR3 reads CASSSAGTSGKVGYF. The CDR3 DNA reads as TGTGCCAGCAGCTCGGCCGGGACTAGCGGGAAAGTTGGGTACTTC. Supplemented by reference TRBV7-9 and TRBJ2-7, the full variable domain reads DTGVSQNPRHKITKRGQNVTFRCDPISEHNRLYWYRQTLGQGPEFLTYFQNEAQLEKSRLLSDRFSAERPKGSFSTLEIQRTEQGDSAMYLCASSSAGTSGKVGYFGPGTRLTVT.

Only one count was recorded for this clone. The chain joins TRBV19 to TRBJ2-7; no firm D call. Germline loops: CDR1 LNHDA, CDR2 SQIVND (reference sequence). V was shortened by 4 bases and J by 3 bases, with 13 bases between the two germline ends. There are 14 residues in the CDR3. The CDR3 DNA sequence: TGTGCCAGTAGTAGGTCAGGCCTCGACTACGAGCAGTACTTC. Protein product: CASSRSGLDYEQYF.

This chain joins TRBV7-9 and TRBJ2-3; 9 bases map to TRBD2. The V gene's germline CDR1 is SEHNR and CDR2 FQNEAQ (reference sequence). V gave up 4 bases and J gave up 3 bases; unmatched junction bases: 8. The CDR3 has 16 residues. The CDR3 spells CASSSTLAGVTDTQYF. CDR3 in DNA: TGTGCCAGCAGCTCCACCTTAGCGGGAGTAACAGATACGCAGTATTTT. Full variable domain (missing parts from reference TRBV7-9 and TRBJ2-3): DTGVSQNPRHKITKRGQNVTFRCDPISEHNRLYWYRQTLGQGPEFLTYFQNEAQLEKSRLLSDRFSAERPKGSFSTLEIQRTEQGDSAMYLCASSSTLAGVTDTQYFGPGTRLTVL.

This chain's CDR3 is CASSLITSGKYNEQFF. Written as DNA, the CDR3 is TGTGCCAGCAGCTTAATTACTAGCGGGAAATACAATGAGCAGTTCTTC. The chain has TRBV11-2 and TRBJ2-1, with 10 nucleotides matching TRBD2. Germline V gene lookup returns CDR1 SGHAT and CDR2 FQNNGV. J gave up 4 bases and V 2 bases, and 5 bases lay outside the gene matches. The CDR3 sequence is 16 residues long.

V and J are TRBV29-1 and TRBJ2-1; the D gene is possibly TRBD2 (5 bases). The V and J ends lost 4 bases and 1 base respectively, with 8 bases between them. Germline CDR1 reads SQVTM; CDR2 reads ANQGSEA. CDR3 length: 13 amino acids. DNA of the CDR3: TGCAGCGTTGTCAAGCGGTCCTACAATGAGCAGTTCTTC. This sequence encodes CSVVKRSYNEQFF.